What follows are 8 T cell receptor beta chains derived from one specimen sequenced in a study of shared clonotypes between healthy human individuals. The assay was immunoSEQ multiplex PCR, and TCRdb's table has in-frame clones only and misses some. The repertoire holds about 2.4 million clones, over 85% seen once, with around 0.15% in the top ten. Sequenced: naive CD4+ T cells sorted from blood. Subset given: CD45RA+ positively selected. These receptors were taken from a man aged 18 to 30 in good health.

This chain joins TRBV7-2 and TRBJ2-2; the D gene is possibly TRBD2 (6 bases). Trimming took 5 bases from V and 2 from J, leaving 15 bases between them. Germline CDR1 is SGHTA and CDR2 is FQGNSA. The CDR3 is 16 residues long. Here the CDR3 DNA reads TGTGCCAGCAGCGTCGGCAGGGAGGCCAACACCGGGGAGCTGTTTTTT. It yields the protein CASSVGREANTGELFF.

V is TRBV6-1 and J is TRBJ2-2; TRBD1 matches at 7 bases. The CDR3 totals 15 residues. Trimming at V came to 7 bases and at J to 3 bases, leaving 8 bases not matched to a gene. In germline, CDR1 is MNHNS, CDR2 SASEGT. DNA for the CDR3: TGTGCCAGCACCCGACAGGGTTTAGACACCGGGGAGCTGTTTTTT. Its protein is CASTRQGLDTGELFF.

This CDR3 reads CASSGQPGYEQYF. CDR3 coding DNA: TGCGCCAGCAGTGGACAACCAGGCTACGAGCAGTACTTC. This chain joins TRBV10-2 and TRBJ2-7; D is unresolved. V shed 4 bases and J shed 3 bases, with 10 bases lying between them. The CDR3 runs to 13 residues. Germline CDR1 reads WSHSY; CDR2 reads SAAADI.

As to this clone: Within the sample, other DNA sequences also encode this same CDR3. The gene calls are TRBV28 and TRBJ2-5, with D possibly being TRBD1 (6 bases). The CDR3 has 14 residues. V lost 2 bases to trimming and J lost 5 bases, with 12 bases between them. Germline V CDR1 and CDR2: MDHEN, SYDVKM. CDR3 region: CASSLRQGRETQYF. The CDR3, as DNA: TGTGCCAGCAGTTTAAGGCAGGGGCGGGAGACCCAGTACTTC.

As concerns this clone: This same CDR3 is encoded by further DNA sequences in the sample. The chain has TRBV27 and TRBJ1-1; D is uncertain. Trimming shortened V by 4 bases and J by 1 base, and 10 bases separated the two germline ends. The CDR3 runs to 14 residues. The germline V gene has CDR1 MNHEY and CDR2 SMNVEV (reference sequence). The CDR3 spells CASSSPGWNTEAFF. CDR3 bases: TGTGCCAGCAGTTCACCCGGGTGGAACACTGAAGCTTTCTTT.

This clone was detected once. The chain recombines TRBV6-5 with TRBJ2-5; D is possibly TRBD1 or TRBD2 (5 bases each). V lost 0 bases and J 1 base, leaving 9 bases between the germline ends. The length of the CDR3 is 15 residues. From germline, CDR1 is MNHEY and CDR2 SVGAGI. The CDR3 loop reads CASSYSKGTQETQYF. The DNA of the CDR3 is TGTGCCAGCAGTTACTCGAAAGGGACCCAAGAGACCCAGTACTTC.

The chain joins TRBV19 to TRBJ1-2; D remains ambiguous. CDR3 length: 18 residues. Germline V gives CDR1 LNHDA, CDR2 SQIVND (reference sequence). Trimming stripped 5 bases from V and 1 base from J, with 23 bases between. For the CDR3, the DNA is TGTGCCAGTAGTCCACATCTAGGGATCCCGACCGATAACTATGGCTACACCTTC. This sequence encodes CASSPHLGIPTDNYGYTF. The full variable domain, in which reference TRBV19 and TRBJ1-2 provide the parts outside the CDR3, is DGGITQSPKYLFRKEGQNVTLSCEQNLNHDAMYWYRQDPGQGLRLIYYSQIVNDFQKGDIAEGYSVSREKKESFPLTVTSAQKNPTAFYLCASSPHLGIPTDNYGYTFGSGTRLTVV.

This rearrangement joins TRBV19 to TRBJ1-5, with 9 bases that match TRBD1. Germline V lookup: CDR1 LNHDA, CDR2 SQIVND (reference sequence). The CDR3 covers 16 residues. V gave up 3 bases and J gave up 6 bases; unmatched junction bases: 9. Here the CDR3 reads CASSIEAGTGFQPQHF. DNA of the CDR3: TGTGCCAGTAGTATTGAGGCGGGGACAGGGTTTCAGCCCCAGCATTTT.